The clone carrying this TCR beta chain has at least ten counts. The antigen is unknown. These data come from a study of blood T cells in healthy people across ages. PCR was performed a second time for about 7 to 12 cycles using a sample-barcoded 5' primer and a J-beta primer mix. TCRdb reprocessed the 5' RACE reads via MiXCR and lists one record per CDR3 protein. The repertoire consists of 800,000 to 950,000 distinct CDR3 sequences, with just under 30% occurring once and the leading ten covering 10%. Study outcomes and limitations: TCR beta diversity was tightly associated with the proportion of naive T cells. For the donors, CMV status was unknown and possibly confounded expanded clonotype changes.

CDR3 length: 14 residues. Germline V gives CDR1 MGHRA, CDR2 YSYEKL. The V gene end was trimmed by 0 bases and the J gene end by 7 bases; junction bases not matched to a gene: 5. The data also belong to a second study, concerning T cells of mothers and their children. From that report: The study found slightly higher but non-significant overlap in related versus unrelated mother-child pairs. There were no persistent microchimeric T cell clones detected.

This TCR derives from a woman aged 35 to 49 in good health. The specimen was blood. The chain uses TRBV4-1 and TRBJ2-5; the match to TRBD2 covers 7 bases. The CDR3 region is CASSQDATGGTQYF. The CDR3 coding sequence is TGCGCCAGCAGCCAAGATGCCACGGGGGGGACCCAGTACTTC.